This T cell receptor beta chain was recorded in a study of T cells in Graves' hyperthyroidism and ophthalmopathy. In the study overall: Blood was drawn when the patient was first diagnosed and still untreated.

This CDR3 is built from 12 residues. The V gene's germline CDR1 is GTSNPN and CDR2 SVGIG (reference sequence). J lost 7 bases, V lost 1 base, and 3 bases had no gene match. TCR beta CDR3 region amplification was performed from RNA transcripts. HTBI primers drove first-round RT-PCR of the TCR CDR3. Using its own MiXCR run on the multiplex PCR reads, TCRdb lists one record per CDR3 protein. The data hold around 350,000 distinct CDR3 sequences, with about 18% observed a single time. The blood was taken when hyperthyroidism was first diagnosed, before any ophthalmopathy symptoms showed up. A word on this clonotype: What it binds is unknown.

General study findings and limits: Using 13 V-J features, a model discriminated ophthalmopathy from stable hyperthyroidism.

V and J are TRBV30 and TRBJ2-7; 8 nucleotides match TRBD1. Material for sequencing was blood. This receptor was obtained from a woman aged 25 to 45 with Graves' hyperthyroidism that later progressed to Graves' ophthalmopathy. The CDR3 protein is CAWSATGVEQYF. In DNA, the CDR3 is TGTGCCTGGAGTGCGACAGGGGTGGAGCAGTACTTC.